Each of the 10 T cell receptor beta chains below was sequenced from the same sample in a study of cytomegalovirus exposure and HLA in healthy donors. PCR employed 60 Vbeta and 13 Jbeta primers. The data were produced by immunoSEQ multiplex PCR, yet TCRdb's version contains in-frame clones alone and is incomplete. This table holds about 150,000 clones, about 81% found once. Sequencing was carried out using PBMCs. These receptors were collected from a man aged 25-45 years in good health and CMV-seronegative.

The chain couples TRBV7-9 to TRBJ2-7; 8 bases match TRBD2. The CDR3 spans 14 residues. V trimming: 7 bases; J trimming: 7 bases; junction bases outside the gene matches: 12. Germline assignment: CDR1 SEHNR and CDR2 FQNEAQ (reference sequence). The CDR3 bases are TGTGCCAGCACCCCGCGCGGGGGGTTAGAGGAGCAGTACTTC. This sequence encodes CASTPRGGLEEQYF.

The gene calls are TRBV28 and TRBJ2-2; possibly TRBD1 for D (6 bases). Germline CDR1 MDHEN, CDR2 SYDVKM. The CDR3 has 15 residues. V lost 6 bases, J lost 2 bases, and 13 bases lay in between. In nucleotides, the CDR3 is TGTGCCAGCAGCACACTACAGGGAAACACCGGGGAGCTGTTTTTT. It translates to CASSTLQGNTGELFF.

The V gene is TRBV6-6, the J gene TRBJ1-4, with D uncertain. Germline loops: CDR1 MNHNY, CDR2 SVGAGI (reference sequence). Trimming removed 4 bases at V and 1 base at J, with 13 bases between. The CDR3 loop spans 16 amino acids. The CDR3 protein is CASSSPSRETNEKLFF. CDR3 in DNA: TGTGCCAGCAGTTCTCCCTCGAGGGAAACTAATGAAAAACTGTTTTTT.

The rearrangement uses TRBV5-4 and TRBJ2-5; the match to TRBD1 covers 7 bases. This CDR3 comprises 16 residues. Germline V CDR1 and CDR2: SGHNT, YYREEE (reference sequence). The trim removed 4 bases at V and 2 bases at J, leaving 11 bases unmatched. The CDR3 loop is CASSVGWDSPQETQYF. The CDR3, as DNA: TGTGCCAGCAGCGTTGGCTGGGACAGCCCTCAAGAGACCCAGTACTTC.

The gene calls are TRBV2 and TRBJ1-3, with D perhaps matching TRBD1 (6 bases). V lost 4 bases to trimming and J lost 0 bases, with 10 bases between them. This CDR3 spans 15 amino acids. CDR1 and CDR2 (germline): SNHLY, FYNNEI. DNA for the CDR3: TGTGCCAGCAGTGTCGACAGGACCTCTGGAAACACCATATATTTT. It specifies CASSVDRTSGNTIYF.

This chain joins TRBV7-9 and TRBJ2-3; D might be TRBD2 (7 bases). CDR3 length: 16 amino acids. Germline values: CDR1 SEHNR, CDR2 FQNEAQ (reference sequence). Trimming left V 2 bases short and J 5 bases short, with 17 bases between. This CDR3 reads CASSLRGEGGGDTQYF. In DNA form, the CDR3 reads TGTGCCAGCAGCTTAAGGGGGGAGGGCGGTGGAGATACGCAGTATTTT.

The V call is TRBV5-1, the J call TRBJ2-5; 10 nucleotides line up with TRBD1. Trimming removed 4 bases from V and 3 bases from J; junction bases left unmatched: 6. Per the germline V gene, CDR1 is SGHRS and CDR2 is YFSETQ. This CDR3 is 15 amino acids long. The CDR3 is CASSGTGTGEETQYF. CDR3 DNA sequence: TGCGCCAGCAGCGGTACCGGGACAGGGGAAGAGACCCAGTACTTC.

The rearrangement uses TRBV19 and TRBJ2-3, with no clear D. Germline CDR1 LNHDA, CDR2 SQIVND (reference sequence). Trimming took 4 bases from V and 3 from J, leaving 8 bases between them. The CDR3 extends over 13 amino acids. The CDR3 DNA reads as TGTGCCAGTAGTACCTCCGGGACAGATACGCAGTATTTT. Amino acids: CASSTSGTDTQYF.

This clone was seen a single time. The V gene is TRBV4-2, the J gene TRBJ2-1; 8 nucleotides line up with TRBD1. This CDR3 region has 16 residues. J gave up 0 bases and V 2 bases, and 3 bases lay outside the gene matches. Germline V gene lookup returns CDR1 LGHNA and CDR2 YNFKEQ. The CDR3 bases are TGTGCCAGCAGCCAAATAACAGGGGGCTCCTACAATGAGCAGTTCTTC. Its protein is CASSQITGGSYNEQFF.

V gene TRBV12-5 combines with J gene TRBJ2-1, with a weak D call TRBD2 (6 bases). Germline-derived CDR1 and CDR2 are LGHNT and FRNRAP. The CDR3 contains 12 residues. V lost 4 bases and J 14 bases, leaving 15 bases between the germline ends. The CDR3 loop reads CASGSGDLRKFF. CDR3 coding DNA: TGTGCTAGTGGTTCGGGGGACCTGCGGAAGTTCTTC. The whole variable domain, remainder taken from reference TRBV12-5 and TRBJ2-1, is DARVTQTPRHKVTEMGQEVTMRCQPILGHNTVFWYRQTMMQGLELLAYFRNRAPLDDSGMPKDRFSAEMPDATLATLKIQPSEPRDSAVYFCASGSGDLRKFFGPGTRLTVL.